These 3 T cell receptor beta chains were all obtained from the same sample, sequenced in a study of post-analysis software for immune sequencing data. Unique molecular identifiers were present in the TCR beta cDNA libraries. TCRdb re-called the PCR reads through MiXCR, storing one row per CDR3 protein. The sample lists about 210,000 distinct CDR3 sequences, over 25% seen once, with 3% to 3.5% in the top ten. These receptors have no known antigen. Study-wide results and caveats: Five TRBV segments appeared more often in patients than in controls, and TRBV5-6, TRBV5-1 and TRBV20-1 were among these.

The material sequenced was blood. These receptors were collected from a girl aged 2 to 17 with multiple sclerosis.

The rearrangement links TRBV12-3 or TRBV12-4 to TRBJ1-2; D perhaps matches TRBD1 (5 bases). The V end was cut by 0 bases, the J end by 7 bases, with 12 bases between. This CDR3 spans 14 amino acids. The CDR3 DNA reads as TGTGCCAGCAGTTTAGCGGAAGGGAGGGGTGGCTACACCTTC. This translates into CASSLAEGRGGYTF.

The chain recombines TRBV3-1 with TRBJ1-1, with D maybe TRBD1 (6 bases). CDR3 length equals 15 residues. V lost 0 bases, J lost 10 bases, and 18 bases lay in between. CDR1 is LGHDT and CDR2 is YNNKEL in the germline V gene (reference sequence). CDR3 sequence: CASSQEPGVLRGAFF. CDR3 coding DNA: TGTGCCAGCAGCCAAGAGCCAGGGGTTCTGCGAGGAGCTTTCTTT.

V is TRBV18 and J is TRBJ2-7; D assignment may be TRBD1 or TRBD2 (5 bases each). Trimming removed 2 bases from V and 2 bases from J, with 10 bases in between. Germline V gene data show CDR1 as KGHSH and CDR2 as LQKENI. The CDR3 is made up of 14 amino acids. Here the CDR3 reads CASSPGGGTYEQYF. CDR3 in DNA: TGTGCCAGCTCACCAGGGGGTGGCACCTACGAGCAGTACTTC.